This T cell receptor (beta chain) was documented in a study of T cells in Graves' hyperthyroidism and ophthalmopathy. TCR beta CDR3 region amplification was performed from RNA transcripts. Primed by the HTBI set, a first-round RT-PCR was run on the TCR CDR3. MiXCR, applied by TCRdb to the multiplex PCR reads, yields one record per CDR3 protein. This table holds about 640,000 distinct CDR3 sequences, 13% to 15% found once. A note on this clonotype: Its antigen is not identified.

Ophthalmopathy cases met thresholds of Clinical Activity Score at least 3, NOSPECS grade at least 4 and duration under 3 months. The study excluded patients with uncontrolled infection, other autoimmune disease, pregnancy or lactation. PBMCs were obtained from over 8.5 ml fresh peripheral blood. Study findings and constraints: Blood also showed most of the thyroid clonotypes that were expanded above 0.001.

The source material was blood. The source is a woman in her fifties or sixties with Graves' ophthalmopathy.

The CDR3 sequence is CASSLGGSDNEQFF. CDR3 in DNA: TGTGCCAGCAGCTTAGGTGGGAGTGACAATGAGCAGTTCTTC. The V gene is TRBV7-2, the J gene TRBJ2-1, with D possibly matching TRBD2 (5 bases). Trimming cost V 1 base and J 5 bases, with 9 bases left between them. Germline lookup yields CDR1 SGHTA and CDR2 FQGNSA. The CDR3 extends over 14 amino acids.